A selection of T cell receptor beta chains follows, all from one sample in a study of blood T cell repertoires in COVID-19. Some clones are missing from TCRdb's copy, which holds only in-frame ones; the method was immunoSEQ multiplex PCR. The sample includes 200,000 to 250,000 clones, around 90% of them seen just once. The specimen sequenced was PBMCs or T cells enriched from blood (not recorded which). The receptors here all came from a man aged 18 to 29 with acute COVID-19. The CDR3 runs from the conserved cysteine through the conserved F or W. D genes are given only for firm matches. The size field is filled for only some rows; it gives once, few, many or a size class.

V	size	J	D	CDR3	DNA
TRBV7-3	NA	TRBJ2-1	NA	CASSFTAGLSYNEQFF	TGTGCCAGCAGCTTTACGGCGGGACTCTCCTACAATGAGCAGTTCTTC
TRBV2	NA	TRBJ2-3	NA	CAAASAGPDTQYF	TGTGCCGCGGCGTCCGCCGGTCCAGATACGCAGTATTTT
TRBV28	few	TRBJ1-2	NA	CASSPRLNYGYTF	TGTGCCAGCAGTCCCCGACTTAACTATGGCTACACCTTC
TRBV11-2	NA	TRBJ2-7	NA	CASSLDPAGLGYEQYF	TGTGCCAGCAGCTTAGATCCGGCAGGGTTAGGGTACGAGCAGTACTTC
TRBV5-1	NA	TRBJ1-2	NA	CASSSGERDGYTF	TGCGCCAGCAGCTCCGGCGAGAGGGATGGCTACACCTTC
TRBV2	NA	TRBJ2-5	NA	CASSKDIGETQYF	TGTGCCAGCAGTAAGGACATAGGAGAGACCCAGTACTTC
TRBV4-3	once	TRBJ2-3	TRBD1	CASSQLATGQGLGTDTQYF	TGCGCCAGCAGCCAACTGGCCACGGGACAGGGATTAGGCACAGATACGCAGTATTTT
TRBV9	NA	TRBJ2-2	TRBD2	CASSVDPGGYTGELFF	TGTGCCAGCAGCGTAGACCCGGGAGGGTACACCGGGGAGCTGTTTTTT
TRBV6-1	NA	TRBJ2-6	TRBD1	CASSDLTGRIPSGANVLTF	TGTGCCAGCAGTGACCTGACAGGGCGTATCCCGTCTGGGGCCAACGTCCTGACTTTC
TRBV27	NA	TRBJ1-5	NA	CASSVRGISGQPQHF	TGTGCCAGCAGTGTTCGAGGGATTAGCGGTCAGCCCCAGCATTTT
TRBV14	NA	TRBJ1-3	NA	CASSQVSSAFSGNTIYF	TGTGCCAGCAGCCAAGTGAGTTCCGCCTTCTCTGGAAACACCATATATTTT
TRBV13	NA	TRBJ2-7	NA	CASSFKSLEVAYEQYF	TGTGCCAGCAGCTTCAAGTCACTAGAGGTAGCCTACGAGCAGTACTTC
TRBV9	NA	TRBJ2-6	NA	CASSYSGANVLTF	TGTGCCAGCAGTTATTCTGGGGCCAACGTCCTGACTTTC
TRBV5-1	NA	TRBJ2-7	NA	CASSFRQAPYEQYF	TGCGCCAGCAGCTTCCGACAGGCCCCCTACGAGCAGTACTTC
TRBV5-5	NA	TRBJ1-5	NA	CASSRIDQGNQPQHF	TGTGCCAGCAGCCGCATCGACCAGGGGAATCAGCCCCAGCATTTT
TRBV28	once	TRBJ1-1	NA	CASRGQEGVFPEAFF	TGTGCCAGCAGGGGCCAGGAGGGCGTATTCCCTGAAGCTTTCTTT
TRBV28	NA	TRBJ1-2	NA	CASSLNSARTRLRTGYTF	TGTGCCAGCAGTTTAAATTCTGCTCGCACACGACTTAGAACTGGCTACACCTTC
TRBV7-2	few	TRBJ1-6	TRBD1	CASSRTGDYSPLHF	TGTGCCAGCAGCCGTACAGGGGACTATTCACCCCTCCACTTT
TRBV29-1	NA	TRBJ1-1	TRBD1	CSAFGRRGYTEAFF	TGCAGCGCCTTCGGCCGCAGGGGGTACACTGAAGCTTTCTTT
TRBV10-3	NA	TRBJ1-6	NA	CAISGRGGNNSPLHF	TGTGCCATCAGTGGTAGGGGGGGCAATAATTCACCCCTCCACTTT
TRBV19	NA	TRBJ2-7	NA	CASSMFSGGYEQYF	TGTGCCAGTAGTATGTTTAGCGGCGGGTACGAGCAGTACTTC
TRBV3-1/TRBV3-2	NA	TRBJ2-1	TRBD2	CASRPRSGSDSYNEQFF	TGTGCCAGCAGACCTCGTAGCGGGAGTGATTCCTACAATGAGCAGTTCTTC
TRBV4-1	NA	TRBJ1-2	NA	CASSPIGRRDYGYTF	TGCGCCAGCAGCCCAATAGGCCGGAGGGACTATGGCTACACCTTC
TRBV19	NA	TRBJ2-2	TRBD2	CASSVRLAGTGELFF	TGTGCCAGTAGTGTCAGACTAGCCGGAACCGGGGAGCTGTTTTTT
TRBV4-2	NA	TRBJ2-7	TRBD1	CASSQLPTGGDEQYF	TGTGCCAGCAGCCAATTGCCGACAGGGGGCGACGAGCAGTACTTC
TRBV7-9	NA	TRBJ1-2	NA	CASGSGYGYTF	TGTGCCAGCGGGTCAGGCTATGGCTACACCTTC
TRBV10-3	NA	TRBJ2-7	TRBD1	CAISEEDRVYEQYF	TGTGCCATCAGTGAGGAGGACAGGGTCTACGAGCAGTACTTC
TRBV4-1	few	TRBJ1-4	NA	CASSQGQGPPGEKLFF	TGCGCCAGCAGCCAAGGGCAGGGGCCTCCTGGGGAAAAACTGTTTTTT
TRBV19	NA	TRBJ2-7	NA	CASSMGDGYEQYF	TGTGCCAGTAGTATGGGAGACGGCTACGAGCAGTACTTC
TRBV7-6	NA	TRBJ1-4	NA	CASSLDGVKLFF	TGTGCCAGCAGCTTAGATGGAGTCAAACTGTTTTTT
TRBV18	NA	TRBJ1-1	TRBD1	CASSPGTGGVTEAFF	TGTGCCAGCTCACCAGGGACAGGGGGCGTCACTGAAGCTTTCTTT
TRBV6-5	NA	TRBJ2-1	NA	CASSKLAGNEQFF	TGTGCCAGCAGTAAGCTAGCTGGGAATGAGCAGTTCTTC
TRBV19	NA	TRBJ1-3	TRBD1	CASSDQTGAGNTIYF	TGTGCCAGTAGCGACCAGACAGGGGCTGGAAACACCATATATTTT
TRBV24-1	once	TRBJ2-2	NA	CATSKWGEPEDTGELFF	TGTGCCACCAGTAAATGGGGGGAGCCTGAGGACACCGGGGAGCTGTTTTTT
TRBV7-9	once	TRBJ2-1	TRBD2	CASELADGSYNEQFF	TGTGCCAGCGAACTAGCGGATGGCTCCTACAATGAGCAGTTCTTC
TRBV28	NA	TRBJ2-2	TRBD1	CASSRDRGRTGELFF	TGTGCCAGCAGTCGGGACAGGGGGCGCACCGGGGAGCTGTTTTTT
TRBV11-2	NA	TRBJ2-7	NA	CASSFGGGSEQYF	TGTGCCAGCAGCTTTGGAGGGGGCAGCGAGCAGTACTTC
TRBV6-5	NA	TRBJ1-3	NA	CASSSAWSSGNTIYF	TGTGCCAGCAGTTCCGCGTGGAGCTCTGGAAACACCATATATTTT
TRBV19	NA	TRBJ2-6	TRBD1	CASSIGGVWGQRNSGANVLTF	TGTGCCAGTAGTATAGGAGGAGTGTGGGGACAGCGAAACTCTGGGGCCAACGTCCTGACTTTC
TRBV7-9	NA	TRBJ2-7	TRBD1	CASSSGTGGRGEQYF	TGTGCCAGCAGCTCAGGGACAGGGGGCAGGGGGGAGCAGTACTTC
TRBV11-3	NA	TRBJ1-2	NA	CASSPRQTYGYTF	TGTGCCAGCAGCCCCCGACAGACTTATGGCTACACCTTC
TRBV6-5	once	TRBJ1-2	TRBD1	CASSSGQGANGYTF	TGTGCCAGCAGTTCGGGACAGGGGGCAAATGGCTACACCTTC
TRBV28	few	TRBJ1-6	NA	CASSLPQGNSPLHF	TGTGCCAGCAGTTTACCCCAGGGAAATTCACCCCTCCACTTT
TRBV21-1	NA	TRBJ2-2	NA	CASSKALFLGQFSTGELFF	TGTGCCAGCAGCAAAGCTCTTTTTCTTGGACAGTTTTCCACCGGGGAGCTGTTTTTT
TRBV5-1	NA	TRBJ2-7	TRBD1	CASSAGTGLYEQYF	TGCGCCAGCAGCGCCGGGACAGGACTCTACGAGCAGTACTTC
TRBV20-1	NA	TRBJ2-1	NA	CSASRRLYNEQFF	TGCAGTGCGAGTAGGCGGCTATACAATGAGCAGTTCTTC
TRBV29-1	NA	TRBJ2-3	NA	CSVEGGGFTDTQYF	TGCAGCGTTGAAGGGGGCGGATTTACAGATACGCAGTATTTT
TRBV7-7	NA	TRBJ2-2	TRBD1	CASTPSGQGGPTGELFF	TGTGCTAGCACCCCGTCGGGACAGGGCGGTCCCACCGGGGAGCTGTTTTTT
TRBV7-9	NA	TRBJ2-2	TRBD2	CASRSGDTGELFF	TGTGCCAGCAGAAGCGGGGACACCGGGGAGCTGTTTTTT
TRBV4-1	NA	TRBJ1-5	NA	CASSQVAGEQNQPQHF	TGCGCCAGCAGCCAAGTGGCGGGGGAGCAGAATCAGCCCCAGCATTTT
TRBV9	once	TRBJ2-7	TRBD1	CASSVGGDRGNLQYF	TGTGCCAGCAGCGTAGGAGGTGACAGGGGGAACCTACAGTACTTC
TRBV4-1	NA	TRBJ2-1	NA	CASSQGEWAGPRDEQFF	TGCGCCAGCAGCCAAGGTGAATGGGCGGGGCCCCGCGATGAGCAGTTCTTC
TRBV20-1	NA	TRBJ2-2	NA	CSASMAANTGELFF	TGCAGTGCTAGTATGGCAGCGAACACCGGGGAGCTGTTTTTT
TRBV5-4	NA	TRBJ2-3	TRBD2	CASSLTSGRTDTQYF	TGTGCCAGCAGCTTGACTAGCGGGAGAACAGATACGCAGTATTTT
TRBV19	NA	TRBJ2-7	NA	CASSTPGSYEQYF	TGTGCCAGTAGTACCCCCGGTTCCTACGAGCAGTACTTC
TRBV4-3	NA	TRBJ2-5	TRBD2	CASSQGAGEGETQYF	TGCGCCAGCAGCCAAGGGGCGGGGGAGGGAGAGACCCAGTACTTC
TRBV28	NA	TRBJ2-7	TRBD2	CASSPNRITSGDTYEQYF	TGTGCCAGCAGTCCGAACCGAATAACTAGCGGGGATACCTACGAGCAGTACTTC
TRBV5-4	NA	TRBJ2-4	TRBD1	CASSQDRGFAKNIQYF	TGTGCCAGCAGTCAGGACAGGGGGTTTGCCAAAAACATTCAGTACTTC